This TCR beta chain is from a study of regulatory T cells in long-lasting Graves disease. General study points: Tissue studied was limited to peripheral blood, excluding thyroid tissue.

For TCR beta, libraries came from iRepertoire HTBI primers and Arm-PCR of CDR3 regions. A single record per CDR3 protein comes from TCRdb applying MiXCR to the multiplex PCR reads. Of a few hundred thousand distinct CDR3 sequences in the sample, roughly 15% are singletons; the top ten hold roughly 21%. Sample time point: newly diagnosed GD, antithyroid drugs for less than 3 months. PBMCs provided the RNA from which the TCR library was made. Concerning this clonotype itself: Antigen: not known.

Another study also made use of these data, one on T cells in Graves' hyperthyroidism and ophthalmopathy. As that study records: Expanded thyroid clonotypes (above 0.001) were mostly also found in blood.

The clonotype originates from a woman aged 18 to 35 with Graves disease. The sample here was peripheral blood mononuclear cells (PBMCs), taken at new diagnosis, from a patient treated with antithyroid drugs.

As DNA, the CDR3 is TGTGCCAGTCGGGACAGGAATGAAAAACTGTTTTTT. Its protein product is CASRDRNEKLFF. This chain links TRBV2 with TRBJ1-4, with 8 bases lining up with TRBD1. Germline CDR1 is SNHLY and CDR2 is FYNNEI. This CDR3 is built from 12 residues. The J segment lost 5 bases and the V segment lost 9 bases, leaving 2 bases of the junction unmatched.